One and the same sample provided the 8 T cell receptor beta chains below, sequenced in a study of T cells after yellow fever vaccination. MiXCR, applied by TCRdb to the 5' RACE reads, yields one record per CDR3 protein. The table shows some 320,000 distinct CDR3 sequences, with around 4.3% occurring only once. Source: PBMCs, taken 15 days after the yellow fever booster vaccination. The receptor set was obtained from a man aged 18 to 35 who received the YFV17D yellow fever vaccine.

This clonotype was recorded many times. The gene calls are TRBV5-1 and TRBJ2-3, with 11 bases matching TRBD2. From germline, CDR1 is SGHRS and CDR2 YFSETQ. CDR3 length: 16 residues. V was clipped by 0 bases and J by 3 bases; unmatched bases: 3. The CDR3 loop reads CASSLATSGGTDTQYF. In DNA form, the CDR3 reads TGCGCCAGCAGCTTGGCTACTAGCGGGGGAACAGATACGCAGTATTTT.

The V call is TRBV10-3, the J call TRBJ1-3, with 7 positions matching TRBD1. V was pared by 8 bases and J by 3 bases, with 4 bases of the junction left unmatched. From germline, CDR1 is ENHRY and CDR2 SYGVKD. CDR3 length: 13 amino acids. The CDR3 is CAIEGGGGNTIYF. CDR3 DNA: TGTGCCATCGAAGGGGGCGGTGGAAACACCATATATTTT.

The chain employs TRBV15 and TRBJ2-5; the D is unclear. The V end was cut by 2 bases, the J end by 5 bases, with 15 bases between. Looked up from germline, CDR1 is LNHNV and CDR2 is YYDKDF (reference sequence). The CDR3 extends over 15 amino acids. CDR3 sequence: CATSRSKMVAETQYF. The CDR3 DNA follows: TGTGCCACCAGCAGATCGAAGATGGTGGCGGAGACCCAGTACTTC.

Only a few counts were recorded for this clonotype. Here the CDR3 DNA reads TGTGCCAGCAGCATAAACGGGGGGACAGGGACCGTGGATACGCAGTATTTT. Its translation: CASSINGGTGTVDTQYF. The chain uses TRBV11-1 and TRBJ2-3, with 9 bases matching TRBD1. The V segment lost 5 bases and the J segment 6 bases; nucleotides outside the gene matches: 15. The CDR3 sequence is 17 residues long. Per germline, CDR1 SGHAT and CDR2 FQDESV (reference sequence).

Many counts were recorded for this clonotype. CDR3 in amino acids: CASSLEWDNEQFF. The CDR3 nucleotides are TGCGCCAGCAGCTTGGAATGGGACAATGAGCAGTTCTTC. The genes are TRBV5-1 and TRBJ2-1, with D uncertain. The germline gives CDR1 SGHRS, CDR2 YFSETQ. The CDR3 has 13 amino acids. Trimming removed 0 bases at V and 5 bases at J, with 6 bases between.

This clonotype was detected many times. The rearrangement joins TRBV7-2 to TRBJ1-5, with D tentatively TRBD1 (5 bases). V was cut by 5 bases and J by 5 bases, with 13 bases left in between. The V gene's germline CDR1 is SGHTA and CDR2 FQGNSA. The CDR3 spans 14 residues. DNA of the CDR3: TGTGCCAGCAGCCTGAGCCAGGGTTATCAGCCCCAGCATTTT. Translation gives CASSLSQGYQPQHF.

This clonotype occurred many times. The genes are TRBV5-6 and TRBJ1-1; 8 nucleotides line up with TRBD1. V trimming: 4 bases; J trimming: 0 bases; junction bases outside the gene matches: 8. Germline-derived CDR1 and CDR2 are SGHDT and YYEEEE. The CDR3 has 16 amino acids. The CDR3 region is CASSRQGKIVNTEAFF. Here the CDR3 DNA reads TGTGCCAGCAGCCGACAGGGGAAGATTGTGAACACTGAAGCTTTCTTT. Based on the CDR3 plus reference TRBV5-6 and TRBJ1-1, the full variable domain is DAGVTQSPTHLIKTRGQQVTLRCSPKSGHDTVSWYQQALGQGPQFIFQYYEEEERQRGNFPDRFSGHQFPNYSSELNVNALLLGDSALYLCASSRQGKIVNTEAFFGQGTRLTVV.

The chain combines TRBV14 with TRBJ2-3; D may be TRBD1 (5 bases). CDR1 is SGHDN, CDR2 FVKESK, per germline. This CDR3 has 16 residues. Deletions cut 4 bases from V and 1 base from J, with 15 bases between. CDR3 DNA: TGTGCCAGCAGCCTCAGAAGGGGATTCGGCACAGATACGCAGTATTTT. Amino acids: CASSLRRGFGTDTQYF.